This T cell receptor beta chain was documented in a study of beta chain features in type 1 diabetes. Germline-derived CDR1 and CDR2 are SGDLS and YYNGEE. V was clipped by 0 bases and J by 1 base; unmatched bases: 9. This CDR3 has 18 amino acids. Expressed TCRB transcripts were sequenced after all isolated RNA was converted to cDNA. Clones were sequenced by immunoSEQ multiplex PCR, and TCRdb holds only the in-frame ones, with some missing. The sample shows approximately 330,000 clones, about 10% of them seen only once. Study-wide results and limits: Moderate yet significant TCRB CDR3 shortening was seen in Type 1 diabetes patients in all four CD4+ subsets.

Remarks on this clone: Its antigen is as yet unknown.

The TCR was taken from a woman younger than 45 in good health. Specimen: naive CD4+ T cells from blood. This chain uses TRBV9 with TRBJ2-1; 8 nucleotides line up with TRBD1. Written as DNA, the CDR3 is TGTGCCAGCAGCGTAGAGAGTCCGCAGGGGGCATCCTACAATGAGCAGTTCTTC. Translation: CASSVESPQGASYNEQFF.